This TCR beta chain was recovered during a study of immune cell composition in non-small cell lung cancer. This clone was found once. The antigen is undetermined. TCRdb's copy holds only in-frame clones and misses some; the assay was immunoSEQ multiplex PCR. This table has 1,500 to 2,000 clones, approximately 81% appearing once. CDR1 is SGDLS, CDR2 YYNGEE, per germline. There are 15 residues in the CDR3. Losses at the gene ends were 4 bases for V and 4 bases for J; bases not matched to a gene: 6. General observations from the study: Tumour-reactive clones were not shown to match dominant in vivo tumour clones. In adenocarcinoma, maximal tumour-associated clone frequency tracked TIL tumour reactivity. Tumour-associated clones >0.5% occurred in 25% to 35% of adenocarcinomas, under 85% of squamous.

Normal lung was sampled as far from the tumour as possible, at least 3 cm. V and J are TRBV9 and TRBJ1-2; 11 bases agree with TRBD1. Sequences were obtained from non-adjacent lung tissue. This TCR was recovered from a human donor with non-small cell lung cancer. CDR3 in amino acids: CASSPGTGGRYGYTF. The CDR3 bases are TGTGCCAGCAGCCCCGGGACAGGGGGACGCTATGGCTACACCTTC. The full variable domain, with the rest looked up from reference TRBV9 and TRBJ1-2, is DSGVTQTPKHLITATGQRVTLRCSPRSGDLSVYWYQQSLDQGLQFLIQYYNGEERAKGNILERFSAQQFPDLHSELNLSSLELGDSALYFCASSPGTGGRYGYTFGSGTRLTVV.